This T cell receptor beta chain came from a study of OX40 agonist ivuxolimab in advanced cancers. Background on the whole study: Ivuxolimab, which targeted the costimulatory receptor OX40 (CD134), was an agonistic, fully human IgG2 monoclonal antibody. Intravenous ivuxolimab was administered to patients every 2 weeks at six dose levels: 0.01, 0.1, 0.3, 1.5, 3 and 10 mg/kg. Of the roughly 50 dose-escalation patients, hepatocellular carcinoma was present in about 20, melanoma in roughly 15, renal cell carcinoma in 9 and head and neck cancer in 9. The dose-escalation cohort was almost 85% male with a mean age of approximately 60 years, ranging from about 20 to 85. Prior anti-PD-1, anti-PD-L1 or anti-CTLA-4 therapy was permitted, and checkpoint inhibitors had been received by about 36% of dose-escalation patients. Partial responses occurred in three dose-escalation patients: two with cutaneous melanoma and one with hepatocellular carcinoma. Peripheral TCRbeta sequencing aimed to test whether ivuxolimab altered TCR sequence diversity and caused clonal T-cell expansion. The paper reports the monotherapy dose-escalation portion (N ≈ 52 patients) of the phase I ivuxolimab trial. Study-wide conclusions, independent of this receptor: Low levels of normalized T-cell clonal expansion were also seen in some patients who did not respond. The antigen specificity of the clonally expanded peripheral T cells was not determined. After ivuxolimab, CD8+ T cells had more expanded clones than CD4+ T cells on average. At doses of 0.1 to 3.0 mg/kg, clonal expansion of both CD4+ and CD8+ T cells in blood was seen between baseline and week 6. In partial responders in the 0.1-3.0 mg/kg groups, normalized peripheral clonal expansion was found to be among the lowest, especially among CD8+ T cells.

The trial excluded patients who had a history of autoimmune disease or were on systemic immunosuppression. Peripheral blood for TCR sequencing was collected from all dose cohorts at baseline, on cycle 4 day 1, and on cycle 7 day 1. Samples came from an open-label, multicenter, first-in-human phase I dose-escalation trial of ivuxolimab. Adults with locally advanced or metastatic head and neck squamous cell, hepatocellular, melanoma or renal cell carcinoma were enrolled in the trial. Before TCR sequencing, CD4+ T cells and CD8+ T cells from peripheral blood were sorted into separate populations. A note on this clone: It lacks a known antigen. Base qualities are not at hand, and no much larger clone is one base apart.

Trimming costs V 0 bases and J 5 bases, and their ends lie 13 bases apart. The CDR3 numbers 15 residues from cysteine through phenylalanine. Of all the DNA, just the CDR3 is kept, 45 bases in frame from base 1. CDR1 and CDR2 are drawn from the germline V gene: SGHVS, FNYEAQ. To sequence the TCRbeta CDR3 region, genomic DNA was isolated from the sorted cells. The immunoSEQ Assay was used to sequence the TCRbeta CDR3 regions. TCRdb took over this immuneACCESS table, retaining in-frame rearrangements with V and J assigned. Such tables are incomplete; in checked studies, under half of the missing clones stem from an unresolved V gene, and the remainder is unexplained. A total of fewer than 25,000 clones appear in this sample, about 88% of them only once. The ten largest clones capture around a quarter of the sample.

The chain uses TRBV7-6 and TRBJ2-5; 6 matching bases give a weak D call of TRBD1. Specimen: CD4+ or CD8+ T cells sorted from blood, collected in a trial of the OX40 agonist ivuxolimab. The TCR was taken from an adult with an advanced solid tumor such as melanoma, head and neck, liver or kidney cancer. The DNA sequence is TGTGCCAGCAGCTTAGCGGTACAGGGTCGTGAGACCCAGTACTTC. Translated, it reads CASSLAVQGRETQYF.